The 10 T cell receptor beta chains given below trace back to one sample, sequenced in a study of T cells after yellow fever vaccination. In TCRdb, the 5' RACE reads were re-called with MiXCR into one record per CDR3 protein. The sample yields 60,000 to 85,000 distinct CDR3 sequences, about 6.6% seen once. Sequences were derived from CD8+ T cells sorted from PBMCs, sampled around 5 days after the first yellow fever vaccination. The receptors shown here come from a man between 18 and 35 years old who received the YFV17D yellow fever vaccine.

This clonotype has at least ten counts. The V call is TRBV12-3 or TRBV12-4, the J call TRBJ2-3; no clear D gene. The CDR3 has 14 amino acids. V lost 6 bases, J lost 5 bases, and 15 bases lay in between. CDR3: CASSSRSSRDTQYF. The CDR3 nucleotides read TGTGCCAGCAGCTCTAGATCGAGCCGAGATACGCAGTATTTT.

The table lists this clonotype with many counts. The V call is TRBV14, the J call TRBJ2-5, with D uncertain. Trimming removed 1 base at V and 1 base at J, with 10 bases between. The CDR3 has 15 residues. Germline V gene data show CDR1 as SGHDN and CDR2 as FVKESK. Here the CDR3 DNA reads TGTGCCAGCAGCCAAGCTCGGAGCCTCCAAGAGACCCAGTACTTC. Protein product: CASSQARSLQETQYF.

This clonotype appeared many times. The genes are TRBV9 and TRBJ2-3, with unresolved D. The V gene lost 3 bases and the J gene lost 5 bases, with 16 bases spanning the gap. Germline V gene data show CDR1 as SGDLS and CDR2 as YYNGEE. There are 15 residues in the CDR3. The CDR3 sequence: CASSEGQASRDTQYF. CDR3 DNA: TGTGCCAGCAGCGAGGGCCAGGCGTCGAGAGATACGCAGTATTTT. The full variable domain, rest sourced from reference TRBV9 and TRBJ2-3, is DSGVTQTPKHLITATGQRVTLRCSPRSGDLSVYWYQQSLDQGLQFLIQYYNGEERAKGNILERFSAQQFPDLHSELNLSSLELGDSALYFCASSEGQASRDTQYFGPGTRLTVL.

This rearrangement joins TRBV2 to TRBJ2-5; D might be TRBD1 or TRBD2, each matching 5 bases. The CDR3 is 16 residues long. The V gene's germline CDR1 is SNHLY and CDR2 FYNNEI. Trimming pared 4 bases from V and 0 bases from J, leaving 15 bases between. The CDR3 region has the DNA TGTGCCAGCAGTGGGGTCTTGGGGGTGCACCAAGAGACCCAGTACTTC. It encodes CASSGVLGVHQETQYF.

This clonotype was picked up a small number of times. The chain joins TRBV11-2 to TRBJ2-1, with no clear D. V was cut by 3 bases and J by 2 bases, with 17 bases left in between. Germline CDR1 reads SGHAT; CDR2 reads FQNNGV. The CDR3 runs 17 residues. CDR3 residues: CASSLRLHKTPYNEQFF. CDR3 DNA sequence: TGTGCCAGCAGCTTGAGGCTCCACAAGACCCCCTACAATGAGCAGTTCTTC.

This clonotype has ten or more counts. The rearrangement uses TRBV12-3 or TRBV12-4 and TRBJ2-7, with D hard to call. The CDR3 totals 12 residues. Trimming left V 8 bases short and J 8 bases short, with 16 bases between. Written as DNA, the CDR3 is TGTGCCAGCGGGGATCCCAGAAACAAGCAGTACTTC. Translated, it gives CASGDPRNKQYF.

This chain uses TRBV29-1 with TRBJ2-7; D is undetermined. The germline gives CDR1 SQVTM, CDR2 ANQGSEA. The CDR3 extends over 13 amino acids. The germline V and J ends were trimmed by 1 base and 4 bases, with 11 bases remaining between them. The CDR3 protein is CSVEGGRSYEQYF. As DNA, the CDR3 is TGCAGCGTTGAAGGTGGACGTTCTTACGAGCAGTACTTC.

This clonotype has more than one count but fewer than ten. The rearrangement uses TRBV2 and TRBJ1-1; D not resolved. The CDR3 is made up of 15 amino acids. Between the trimmed V and J ends, which lost 4 bases and 1 base, there was a span of 13 bases. Looked up from germline, CDR1 is SNHLY and CDR2 is FYNNEI. CDR3 in amino acids: CASSVRKGTNTEAFF. In nucleotides, the CDR3 is TGTGCCAGCAGTGTACGAAAAGGAACGAACACTGAAGCTTTCTTT. The whole variable domain, filled in from reference TRBV2 and TRBJ1-1, reads EPEVTQTPSHQVTQMGQEVILRCVPISNHLYFYWYRQILGQKVEFLVSFYNNEISEKSEIFDDQFSVERPDGSNFTLKIRSTKLEDSAMYFCASSVRKGTNTEAFFGQGTRLTVV.

This clonotype was detected once. V is TRBV13 and J is TRBJ2-2; 7 nucleotides match TRBD1. The length of the CDR3 is 15 residues. V trimming: 6 bases; J trimming: 4 bases; junction bases outside the gene matches: 8. In germline, CDR1 is PRHDT, CDR2 FYEKMQ (reference sequence). The CDR3 protein is CASSGRGGPTGELFF. The CDR3, as DNA: TGTGCCAGCAGTGGGCGAGGGGGCCCCACCGGGGAGCTGTTTTTT.

This clonotype was observed a handful of times. The chain carries TRBV10-3 and TRBJ2-7; perhaps TRBD2 as D (5 bases). V lost 0 bases, J lost 4 bases, and 10 bases lay in between. The CDR3 is 14 residues long. CDR1 ENHRY and CDR2 SYGVKD come from the germline V gene. Here the CDR3 reads CAISESLTKYEQYF. Written as DNA, the CDR3 is TGTGCCATCAGTGAGTCTCTGACTAAATACGAGCAGTACTTC.